This passage covers 30 T cell receptor beta chains from one sample sequenced in a study of CD8+CD57+ T cells in acquired aplastic anemia. Flow cytometry had shown expanded CD8+CD57+ cells in the patients chosen for sequencing. Genomic DNA templated the TCR beta VDJ and CDR3 profiling. Each CDR3 protein is one row after TCRdb ran MiXCR on the reads. The data hold approximately 260,000 distinct CDR3 sequences, with 82% observed a single time. Sequenced input: sorted CD4+, CD8+, or CD8+CD57+ T cells (not recorded which) from PBMCs. Receptors were obtained from a human donor with aplastic anemia.

The chain is built from TRBV9 and TRBJ2-3, with D perhaps matching TRBD2 (6 bases). The CDR3 is 16 amino acids. Per germline, CDR1 SGDLS and CDR2 YYNGEE. The V end lost 0 bases, the J end lost 0 bases, and 11 bases lay between the germline ends. The CDR3 DNA is TGTGCCAGCAGCGTAGGGGTAGCGGCCAGCACAGATACGCAGTATTTT. It is translated as CASSVGVAASTDTQYF.

The CDR3 sequence: CSASGTSGRKAGEQYV. DNA for the CDR3: TGCAGTGCTTCCGGGACTAGCGGGAGAAAAGCCGGGGAGCAGTACGTC. This rearrangement joins TRBV20-1 to TRBJ2-7, with TRBD2 matching over 14 bases. V gave up 5 bases and J gave up 7 bases; unmatched junction bases: 13. Germline V lookup: CDR1 DFQATT, CDR2 SNEGSKA (reference sequence). This CDR3 is 16 amino acids long.

Worth noting for this clonotype: This is likely a read error, given that the CDR3 carries no conserved phenylalanine or tryptophan at its end. The chain recombines TRBV15 with TRBJ2-5; D is possibly TRBD2 (7 bases). Germline CDR1 is LNHNV and CDR2 is YYDKDF (reference sequence). The CDR3 runs 14 residues. Trimming shortened V by 1 base and J by 4 bases, and 10 bases separated the two germline ends. The CDR3 DNA follows: TGTGCCACCAGCAGAGGGGGGGGGCGAGAGACCCAGTACGTC. It codes for CATSRGGGRETQYV.

This chain connects TRBV2 to TRBJ2-1; 11 bases agree with TRBD2. Germline trimming cut 6 bases from V and 4 bases from J; bases unmatched to any gene: 5. CDR3 length equals 15 residues. From germline, CDR1 is SNHLY and CDR2 FYNNEI. The CDR3 nucleotides read TGTGCCAGCAGGGCCGGGACTAGCGGTTACAATGAGCAGTTCTTC. This gives the protein CASRAGTSGYNEQFF.

V is TRBV10-1 and J is TRBJ1-1; TRBD1 might be the D (6 bases). This CDR3 contains 13 residues. V lost 2 bases and J 10 bases, leaving 14 bases between the germline ends. Germline V lookup: CDR1 WNHNN, CDR2 SYGVQD (reference sequence). CDR3: CASSEAGVAVAFF. The CDR3 DNA reads as TGCGCCAGCAGTGAGGCAGGGGTTGCGGTAGCTTTCTTT.

CDR3 coding DNA: TGTGCCACCAGCAGAGGGACAGCGAACACTGAAGCTTTCTTT. It encodes CATSRGTANTEAFF. The chain couples TRBV6-5 to TRBJ1-1; 7 bases line up with TRBD1. This CDR3 is 14 amino acids long. With V trimmed by 10 bases and J by 1 base, 9 bases remained unmatched. The V gene's germline CDR1 is MNHEY and CDR2 SVGAGI.

This clonotype was counted once. The missing conserved phenylalanine or tryptophan at the end of this CDR3 makes a read error likely. Because the CDR3's place on the DNA is in doubt, the DNA is left out and the CDR3 is given as listed by TCRdb. V usage is TRBV2 and J usage is TRBJ1-1. With termini counted, the CDR3 has 15 amino acids. The germline CDR1 and CDR2 sequences are SNHLY and FYNNEI. The CDR3 loop is CASSHAYRNQTQHFG.

With respect to this clonotype: Likely a read error: the CDR3 ends without its conserved phenylalanine or tryptophan. It is unclear where the CDR3 begins or ends on the DNA, so no DNA is shown, and the CDR3 is as TCRdb lists it. The chain carries TRBV2 and TRBJ2-1; TRBD1, the D gene given by the table, was not confirmed from the DNA. The germline V gene encodes CDR1 SNHLY and CDR2 FYNNEI. Ends included, the CDR3 has 16 residues. The CDR3: CASGQGGRDGQDVELV.

V and J are TRBV7-8 and TRBJ2-3; either TRBD1 or TRBD2 may fit D (6 bases each). V was trimmed by 8 bases and J by 14 bases, leaving 23 bases between them. This CDR3 contains 13 residues. In germline, CDR1 is SGHVS, CDR2 FQNEAQ. In DNA, the CDR3 is TGTGCCAGCGGCTACGGGGGCAGAGCCAAGACGTATTTT. It encodes CASGYGGRAKTYF.

A remark on this clonotype: Relative to the germline gene, one junction end is altered; a read error may explain this. This rearrangement joins TRBV10-3 to TRBJ2-1; unclear D gene. The CDR3 covers 16 residues. Germline loops: CDR1 ENHRY, CDR2 SYGVKD. Here the CDR3 reads CAISQSRGNGKDEKFF. CDR3 sequence (DNA): TGTGCCATCAGTCAGTCGCGAGGAAACGGAAAGGATGAGAAGTTCTTT.

The chain recombines TRBV20-1 with TRBJ2-2, with TRBD2 matching over 9 bases. The V and J ends lost 3 bases and 3 bases, in that order; junction bases with no gene match: 5. The germline CDR1 and CDR2 sequences are DFQATT and SNEGSKA (reference sequence). The CDR3 sequence is 15 residues long. The CDR3 region is CSASDLAGDTGELFF. Here the CDR3 DNA reads TGCAGTGCTAGTGATTTAGCGGGAGACACCGGGGAGCTGTTTTTT.

The chain uses TRBV2 and TRBJ2-3; TRBD2 might be the D (5 bases). Germline V gene sequence: CDR1 SNHLY, CDR2 FYNNEI. There are 14 residues in the CDR3. Trimming stripped 3 bases from V and 6 bases from J, with 13 bases between. The CDR3, as DNA: TGTGCCAGCAGTGATGCGGGTGGTAACGATACGCAGTATTTT. This codes for CASSDAGGNDTQYF.

This clonotype was counted a few times. The V and J genes are TRBV7-9 and TRBJ2-1; no definite D call. In germline, CDR1 is SEHNR, CDR2 FQNEAQ (reference sequence). The CDR3 contains 13 residues. Trimming took off 2 bases at V and 8 bases at J, with 10 bases between the two ends. The CDR3: CASSLSPSDEQFF. The CDR3 coding sequence is TGTGCCAGCAGCTTATCCCCGAGCGATGAGCAGTTCTTC.

About this clonotype: The junction departs from the called germline gene at one end, perhaps through a read error. The J gene is TRBJ2-3, the V gene TRBV15; D is unclear. This CDR3 has 13 amino acids. Per germline, CDR1 LNHNV and CDR2 YYDKDF (reference sequence). CDR3 DNA: TGTGCCAGCAGCAGAGGCAGCGAGCAAAAGAACCAGTTT. Protein: CASSRGSEQKNQF.

This clonotype was picked up a small number of times. The chain has TRBV11-3 and TRBJ2-7, with TRBD1 matching 7 bases. CDR1 and CDR2 (germline): SGHNT, YENEEA. The CDR3 consists of 18 residues. Losses at the gene ends were 3 bases for V and 1 base for J; bases not matched to a gene: 15. The CDR3 spells CASSFQADGTALSYEQYV. The CDR3 nucleotides are TGTGCCAGCAGCTTTCAGGCTGACGGGACAGCCCTTTCCTACGAGCAGTACGTC.

The chain couples TRBV5-4 to TRBJ2-7; 7 bases map to TRBD2. Trimming took 2 bases from V and 6 from J; bases not matched to a gene: 14. The CDR3 has 16 amino acids. Per the germline V gene, CDR1 is SGHNT and CDR2 is YYREEE (reference sequence). In DNA, the CDR3 is TGTGCCAGCAGCTTTACTAGCGCGGCGAACCTGGCCGAGCAGTACGTC. Its protein product is CASSFTSAANLAEQYV.

The gene calls are TRBV12-3 or TRBV12-4 and TRBJ1-2; 8 bases fit TRBD1. This CDR3 spans 17 amino acids. The V segment lost 3 bases and the J segment 4 bases; nucleotides outside the gene matches: 13. CDR3 loop: CASSLGDRRPWSYGYTF. The CDR3 nucleotides read TGTGCCAGCAGTTTGGGGGACAGGCGTCCTTGGTCCTATGGCTACACCTTC.

In the case of this clonotype: At one end, the junction sequence differs from germline, possibly due to a read error. The rearrangement uses TRBV10-3 and TRBJ2-4; 7 bases align to TRBD1. The J call is in doubt because the DNA end fits TRBJ2-3 better. The V gene's germline CDR1 is ENHRY and CDR2 SYGVKD. The CDR3 sequence is 15 residues long. In nucleotides, the CDR3 is TGTGCCATCAGCGAAGGGGGACAGAGCACACATACGCAGTATTTT. Encoded protein: CAISEGGQSTHTQYF.

On this clonotype itself: Germline is not matched at one junction end, which may reflect a read error. The genes are TRBV15 and TRBJ2-3; D is perhaps TRBD1 or TRBD2 (5 bases each). The tail of the sequence fits TRBJ2-7 better, so the J call may be wrong. CDR1 and CDR2 (germline): LNHNV, YYDKDF (reference sequence). This CDR3 has 14 amino acids. The CDR3 DNA follows: TGTGCCACCAGCAGAGAGGTAGGGACCTACGCGCAGTACTTC. This codes for CATSREVGTYAQYF.

On this clonotype itself: Lacking the conserved final phenylalanine or tryptophan, this CDR3 likely reflects a read error. Because the CDR3's place on the DNA is in doubt, the DNA is left out and the CDR3 is given as listed by TCRdb. J is TRBJ1-5 and V is TRBV4-3; the D segment call TRBD1 is taken from the table without a DNA check. The CDR3 is 11 residues long, ends included. Germline V gene sequence: CDR1 LGHNA, CDR2 YSLEER. The CDR3 reads CASRTRDGTSE.

V gene TRBV11-3 combines with J gene TRBJ2-7, with D possibly TRBD1 on 5 matching bases. The V gene's germline CDR1 is SGHNT and CDR2 YENEEA. Trimming removed 2 bases from V and 5 bases from J, with 10 bases in between. CDR3 length equals 13 residues. The DNA of the CDR3 is TGTGCCAGCAGCTTAAATCTGACAGACGAGCAGTACGTC. It yields the protein CASSLNLTDEQYV.

The chain combines TRBV7-4 with TRBJ2-7; perhaps TRBD1 as D (5 bases). Trimming took 6 bases from V and 7 from J, leaving 22 bases between them. Germline CDR1 and CDR2: SGHVT and SQSDAQ. The CDR3 has 15 residues. The CDR3 DNA reads TGTGCCAGCAGTTCGGATCTGACAGCGAACTATGAGCAGTACTTC. Protein product: CASSSDLTANYEQYF. The complete variable domain, with remaining parts taken from reference TRBV7-4 and TRBJ2-7, reads GAGVSQSPRYKVAKRGRDVALRCDSISGHVTLYWYRQTLGQGSEVLTYSQSDAQRDKSGRPSGRFSAERPERSVSTLKIQRTEQGDSAVYLCASSSDLTANYEQYFGPGTRLTVT.

Remarks on this clonotype: It is likely a read error, because the conserved phenylalanine at the end of the CDR3 is missing. The limits of the CDR3 on the DNA are not certain, so only TCRdb's listed CDR3 is given. The V call is TRBV7-8, the J call TRBJ2-3; TRBD2 reflects the table's D call only, with no check against the DNA. Germline V gives CDR1 SGHVS, CDR2 FQNEAQ. Inclusive of both ends, the CDR3 amounts to 13 amino acids. The CDR3 sequence: CASSYAGGPDTQY.

To note about this clonotype: Likely a read error: the CDR3 ends without its conserved phenylalanine or tryptophan. It is unclear where the CDR3 begins or ends on the DNA, so no DNA is shown, and the CDR3 is as TCRdb lists it. The chain is built from TRBV9 and TRBJ2-3; the table assigns TRBD1, which was not confirmed against the DNA. Termini included, the CDR3 measures 13 amino acids. Germline V gives CDR1 SGDLS, CDR2 YYNGEE. The chain's CDR3 is CASSHGGADKYFV.

This sequence joins TRBV11-2 and TRBJ2-1; 7 nucleotides agree with TRBD2. In germline, CDR1 is SGHAT, CDR2 FQNNGV. The CDR3 is 16 residues long. Trimming removed 1 base from V and 6 bases from J; junction bases left unmatched: 9. This chain's CDR3 is CASSLVAPSGLNEQFF. CDR3 nucleotide sequence: TGTGCCAGCAGCTTAGTTGCGCCTAGCGGCCTCAATGAGCAGTTCTTC.

This chain connects TRBV7-9 to TRBJ1-2; the D gene is possibly TRBD1 (6 bases). This CDR3 region has 16 residues. The V gene's germline CDR1 is SEHNR and CDR2 FQNEAQ (reference sequence). Trimming cost V 1 base and J 6 bases, with 18 bases left between them. CDR3 sequence reads: CASSLEGDGDTHGYTF. The CDR3 DNA sequence: TGTGCCAGCAGCTTAGAGGGGGACGGGGATACACATGGCTACACCTTC.

This chain connects TRBV19 to TRBJ2-7; a possible D gene is TRBD1 (5 bases). There are 14 residues in the CDR3. Germline V gene lookup returns CDR1 LNHDA and CDR2 SQIVND (reference sequence). V gave up 5 bases and J gave up 2 bases, with 13 bases separating them. This CDR3 is CASSGPQEPYEQYV. The CDR3 bases are TGTGCCAGTAGTGGGCCACAGGAGCCCTACGAGCAGTACGTC.

The chain is built from TRBV7-3 and TRBJ1-2; tentatively, D is TRBD1 (5 bases). The CDR3 is 13 amino acids. CDR1 SGHTA and CDR2 FQGTGA come from the germline V gene. The ends were cut back, 4 bases at V and 12 bases at J, with 18 bases in the middle. The CDR3 loop is CASSYGGAGGDTF. The CDR3 nucleotides are TGTGCCAGCAGCTATGGCGGGGCAGGTGGAGACACCTTC. The whole variable domain, filled in from reference TRBV7-3 and TRBJ1-2, reads GAGVSQTPSNKVTEKGKYVELRCDPISGHTALYWYRQSLGQGPEFLIYFQGTGAADDSGLPNDRFFAVRPEGSVSTLKIQRTERGDSAVYLCASSYGGAGGDTFGSGTRLTVV.

CDR3 sequence (DNA): TGTGCCAGCAGCTTAGTACGCGGGCCGCTGTTTTTT. This translates into CASSLVRGPLFF. The chain couples TRBV7-2 to TRBJ2-2; weak D call: TRBD2 (5 bases). Germline loops: CDR1 SGHTA, CDR2 FQGNSA. V lost 1 base and J 13 bases, leaving 10 bases between the germline ends. The CDR3 spans 12 residues.

The sample holds one count of this clonotype. The V gene is TRBV7-2, the J gene TRBJ1-1, with 10 bases identical to TRBD1. V was pared by 3 bases and J by 1 base, with 5 bases of the junction left unmatched. Germline V gene lookup returns CDR1 SGHTA and CDR2 FQGNSA. This CDR3 contains 16 residues. CDR3 sequence reads: CASSLTGGAGNTEAFF. The CDR3 DNA is TGTGCCAGCAGCTTGACAGGGGGCGCGGGGAACACTGAAGCTTTCTTT. The whole variable domain, filled in from reference TRBV7-2 and TRBJ1-1, reads GAGVSQSPSNKVTEKGKDVELRCDPISGHTALYWYRQSLGQGLEFLIYFQGNSAPDKSGLPSDRFSAERTGGSVSTLTIQRTQQEDSAVYLCASSLTGGAGNTEAFFGQGTRLTVV.